This T cell receptor (beta chain) was recorded in a study of blood T cell repertoires in COVID-19. Study overall: The United States, Italy and Spain supplied acute and convalescent COVID-19 samples. Nucleic acid was either cDNA or gDNA, and it came from T cells, B-cell-depleted T cells, or PBMCs.

Original analysis: Reference gene primer amplification gave estimated nucleated cell counts. Assay used: immunoSEQ multiplex PCR; TCRdb lists only in-frame clones, some missing. The V and J calls and the clone size are those of that table, but D and trimming were determined from the DNA. The repertoire holds under 200,000 clones, around three quarters seen once, with 7% to 9% in the top ten. V dropped 4 bases and J dropped 5; count of bases not matched to a gene: 5. The CDR3 runs 15 residues. Germline CDR1 SGDLS, CDR2 YYNGEE. V is TRBV9 and J is TRBJ2-2, with 10 nucleotides matching TRBD2. The receptor's source is a man in his sixties with acute or convalescent COVID-19. Material: peripheral blood. CDR3 DNA sequence: TGTGCCAGCAGCAGTAGCGGGGGGCGGACCGGGGAGCTGTTTTTT. Translated: CASSSSGGRTGELFF.